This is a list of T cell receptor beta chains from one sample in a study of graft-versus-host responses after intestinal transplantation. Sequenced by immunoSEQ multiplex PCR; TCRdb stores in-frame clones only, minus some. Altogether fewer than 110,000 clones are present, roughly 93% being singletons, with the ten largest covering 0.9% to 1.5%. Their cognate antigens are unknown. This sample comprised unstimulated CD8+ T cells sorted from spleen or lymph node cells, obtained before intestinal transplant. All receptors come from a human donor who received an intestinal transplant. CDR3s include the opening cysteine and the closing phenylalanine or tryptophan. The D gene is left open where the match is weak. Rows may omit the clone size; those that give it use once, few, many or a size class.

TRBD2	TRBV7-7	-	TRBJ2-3	TGTGCCAGCAGCCCTGCCGGGACTAGCGGGGTAGATACGCAGTATTTT	CASSPAGTSGVDTQYF
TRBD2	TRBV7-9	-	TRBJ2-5	TGTGCCAGCAGCTTGACTAGCGGGGGGGCCGTTGTAGAGACCCAGTACTTC	CASSLTSGGAVVETQYF
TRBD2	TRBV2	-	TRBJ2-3	TGTGCCAGCACCTCGGGGGGGCAGGTTTTGAATACGCAGTATTTT	CASTSGGQVLNTQYF
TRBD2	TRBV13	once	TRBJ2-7	TGTGCCAGCAGCTTTGGCGGGGGGACCTACGAGCAGTACTTC	CASSFGGGTYEQYF
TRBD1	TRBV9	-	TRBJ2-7	TGTGCCAGCAGCCGACTAAACGGGACAGGGAAAAACGAGCAGTACTTC	CASSRLNGTGKNEQYF
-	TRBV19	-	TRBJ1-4	TGTGCCAGTAGCCCCAGGGTTGCTAATGAAAAACTGTTTTTT	CASSPRVANEKLFF
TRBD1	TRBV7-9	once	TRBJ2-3	TGTGCCAGCAGCCAGGGGGGAGGACAGGGTTTGTATTTT	CASSQGGGQGLYF
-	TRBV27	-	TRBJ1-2	TGTGCCAGCAGTTTTGCAGTCGTCTATGGCTACACCTTC	CASSFAVVYGYTF
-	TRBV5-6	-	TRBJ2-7	TGTGCCAGCAGCTTGCGTCCGAACCTTGAGCAGTACTTC	CASSLRPNLEQYF
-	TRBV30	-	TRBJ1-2	TGTGCCTGGAGTGTACTCGGGAACTATGGCTACACCTTC	CAWSVLGNYGYTF
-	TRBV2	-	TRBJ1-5	TGTGCCAGCAGTGAAGGTCAGCATAGCAATCAGCCCCAGCATTTT	CASSEGQHSNQPQHF
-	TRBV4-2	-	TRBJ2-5	TGTGCCAGCAGCCCACGACTATCACAAGAGACCCAGTACTTC	CASSPRLSQETQYF
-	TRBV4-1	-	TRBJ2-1	TGCGCCAGCAGCCAAAGGTCTAGCAGTAGCGATGAGCAGTTCTTC	CASSQRSSSSDEQFF
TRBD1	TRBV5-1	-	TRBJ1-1	TGCGCCAGCAGCTTTGAACAGGGGATCACAACTGAAGCTTTCTTT	CASSFEQGITTEAFF
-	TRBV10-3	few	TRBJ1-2	TGTGCCATCAGTGAGGTTGGGACCCACGTACTCTACACCTTC	CAISEVGTHVLYTF
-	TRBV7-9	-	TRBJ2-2	TGTGCCAGCAGCACACACGCGAGGGGCACCGGGGAGCTGTTTTTT	CASSTHARGTGELFF
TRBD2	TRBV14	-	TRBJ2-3	TGTGCCAGCAGCCAAGATCTAGCGGGGGGGCCGACAGATACGCAGTATTTT	CASSQDLAGGPTDTQYF
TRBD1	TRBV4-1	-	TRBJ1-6	TGCGCCAGCAGCCACCCCGACAGGGTCTCACCCCTCCACTTT	CASSHPDRVSPLHF
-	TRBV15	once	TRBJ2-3	TGTGCCACCAGCAGCCTACTCACAGATACGCAGTATTTT	CATSSLLTDTQYF
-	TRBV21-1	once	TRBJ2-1	TGTGCCAGCAAACGAACAGGGGACATCTACAATGAGCAGTTCTTC	CASKRTGDIYNEQFF
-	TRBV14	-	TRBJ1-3	TGTGCCAGCAGCCACCCAGGGCAATCTGGAAACACCATATATTTT	CASSHPGQSGNTIYF
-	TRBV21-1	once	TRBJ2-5	TGTGCCTGCCTATGGTGGCGGGGCCAAGAGACCCAGTACTTC	CACLWWRGQETQYF
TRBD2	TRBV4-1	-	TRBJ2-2	TGCGCCAGCAGCCTTCTAGCGGGGGGGCAAGAGGAGCTGTTTTTT	CASSLLAGGQEELFF
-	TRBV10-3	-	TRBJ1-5	TGTGCCATCAGTGACGGGGCCGTCCATAGCAATCAGCCCCAGCATTTT	CAISDGAVHSNQPQHF
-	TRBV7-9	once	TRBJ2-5	TGTGCCAGCAGCTTAGAAGGACGGGAGACCCAGTACTTC	CASSLEGRETQYF
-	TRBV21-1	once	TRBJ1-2	TGTGCCAGTCCTCGGGTGAGGGGACCTCCCTGGGGCTACACCTTC	CASPRVRGPPWGYTF
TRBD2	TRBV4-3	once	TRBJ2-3	TGCGCCAGCAGCCAAATCTCCGGGGGGAGCACAGATACGCAGTATTTT	CASSQISGGSTDTQYF
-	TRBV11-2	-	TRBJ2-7	TGTGCCAGCAGCCCTAGTCGGTCCCACTACGAGCAGTACTTC	CASSPSRSHYEQYF
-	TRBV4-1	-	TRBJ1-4	TGCGCCAGCAGCCCCTCCCCGGGGACCGCGGTTGAAAAACTGTTTTTT	CASSPSPGTAVEKLFF
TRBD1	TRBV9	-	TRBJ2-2	TGTGCCAGCAGCCCCCGAGGGACCCATTTACAGGGGGCCGGGGAGCTGTTTTTT	CASSPRGTHLQGAGELFF
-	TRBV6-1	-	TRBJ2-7	TGTGCCAGCAGTGACCCGTTGACACCATACGAGCAGTACTTC	CASSDPLTPYEQYF